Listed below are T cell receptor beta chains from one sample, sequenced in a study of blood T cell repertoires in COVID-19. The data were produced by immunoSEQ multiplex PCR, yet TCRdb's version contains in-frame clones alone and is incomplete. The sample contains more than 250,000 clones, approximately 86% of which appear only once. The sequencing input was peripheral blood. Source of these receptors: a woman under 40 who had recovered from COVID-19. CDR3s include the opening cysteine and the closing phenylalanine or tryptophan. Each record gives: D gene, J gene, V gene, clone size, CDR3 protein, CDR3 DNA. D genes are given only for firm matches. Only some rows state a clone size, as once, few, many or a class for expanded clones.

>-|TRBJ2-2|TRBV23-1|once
CASRPDSLAGELFF
TGCGCCAGCAGGCCGGACTCTCTGGCCGGGGAGCTGTTTTTT
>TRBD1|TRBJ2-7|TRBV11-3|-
CASSPTGEDEQYF
TGTGCCAGCAGCCCGACAGGGGAGGACGAGCAGTACTTC
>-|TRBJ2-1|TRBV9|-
CASSPLVQGEQFF
TGTGCCAGCAGCCCCTTGGTGCAGGGTGAGCAGTTCTTC
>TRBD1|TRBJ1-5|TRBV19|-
CASSPDRADQPQHF
TGTGCCAGTAGTCCGGACAGGGCAGATCAGCCCCAGCATTTT
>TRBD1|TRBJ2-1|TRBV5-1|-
CASSATEQRGLNEQFF
TGCGCCAGCAGCGCGACCGAACAGAGGGGGCTAAATGAGCAGTTCTTC
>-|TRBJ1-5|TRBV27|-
CASSLQGWQPQHF
TGTGCCAGCAGTTTACAGGGGTGGCAGCCCCAGCATTTT
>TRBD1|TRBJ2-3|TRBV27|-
CASSRGQSPPDTQYF
TGTGCCAGCAGCCGGGGACAGAGTCCTCCAGATACGCAGTATTTT
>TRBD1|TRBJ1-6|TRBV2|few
CASRTTGDSPLHF
TGTGCCAGCAGGACCACAGGGGATTCACCCCTCCACTTT
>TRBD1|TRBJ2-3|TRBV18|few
CASSRTAGTGIGDTQYF
TGTGCCAGCTCCCGGACCGCCGGGACAGGGATAGGAGATACGCAGTATTTT
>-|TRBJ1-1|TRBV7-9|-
CASVRDLDTEAFF
TGTGCCAGCGTACGGGATTTAGACACTGAAGCTTTCTTT
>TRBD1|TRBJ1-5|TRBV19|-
CASSIEGTGRQPQHF
TGTGCCAGTAGTATAGAAGGGACAGGGCGTCAGCCCCAGCATTTT
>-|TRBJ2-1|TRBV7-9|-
CASSLDLASEQFF
TGTGCCAGCAGCTTAGACCTAGCAAGTGAGCAGTTCTTC
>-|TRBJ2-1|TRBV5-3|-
CARSLAERASDRPWEQFF
TGTGCCAGAAGCTTGGCCGAGAGGGCTAGCGACCGACCTTGGGAGCAGTTCTTC
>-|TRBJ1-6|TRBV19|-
CARTGPNLGDSPLHF
TGTGCCAGAACAGGGCCAAATCTTGGGGATTCACCCCTCCACTTT